The rows below give T cell receptor beta chains drawn from one sample of a study of response to subunit inactivated influenza vaccine. Using its own MiXCR run on the RT-PCR reads, TCRdb lists one record per CDR3 protein. The sample carries some 600,000 distinct CDR3 sequences, 13% to 15% recorded once. The specimen comprised PBMCs from blood, sampled approximately 15 days before vaccination. All receptors derive from a man aged 50-59 years who received an inactivated influenza vaccine. Both conserved end residues are part of each CDR3. D genes are given only for firm matches. Size is stated for part of the rows, as once, few or many counts, or as a class when the clone is expanded.

d_call	clone_size	j_call	v_call	cdr3_nt	cdr3_aa
-	few	TRBJ2-1	TRBV4-3	TGCGCCAGCAGCCAAGGTAGCCCTCCCTACAATGAGCAGTTCTTC	CASSQGSPPYNEQFF
TRBD2	once	TRBJ2-5	TRBV6-2/TRBV6-3	TGTGCCAGCAGTTACCCCACCTTCGGGGGGGTCCAAGAGACCCAGTACTTC	CASSYPTFGGVQETQYF
TRBD2	few	TRBJ2-1	TRBV20-1	TGCAGTGCTAGAGATGAAGCCGCGGGAGCTTCGTATGAGCAGTTCTTC	CSARDEAAGASYEQFF
-	few	TRBJ2-1	TRBV6-1	TGTGCCAGCAGACTAATACGGGAGACCCGTGGCTACAATGAGCAGTTCTTC	CASRLIRETRGYNEQFF
-	few	TRBJ2-7	TRBV4-1	TGCGCCAGCAGCCAAGAACGAGGCGGGGAGAGGGGCGAGCAGTACTTC	CASSQERGGERGEQYF
-	many	TRBJ2-5	TRBV5-1	TGCGCCAGCAGCTTGGTGGGCAGAATGTCCGGAGAGACCCAGTACTTC	CASSLVGRMSGETQYF
TRBD2	-	TRBJ2-5	TRBV20-1	TGCAGTGCTAGAGATTTGGGACTAGCGGGGGGGAGGGAGACCCAGTACTTC	CSARDLGLAGGRETQYF
-	-	TRBJ1-5	TRBV10-3	TGTGCCATCTCTATGACAGGTAATCAGCCCCAGCATTTT	CAISMTGNQPQHF
-	-	TRBJ2-5	TRBV3-1	TGTGCCAGCAGCCAAGGGAGACTCCGCCAAGAGACCCAGTACTTC	CASSQGRLRQETQYF
TRBD1	many	TRBJ2-1	TRBV2	TGTGCCAGCTACAGGGGCAGAAATGAGCAGTTCTTC	CASYRGRNEQFF
-	-	TRBJ2-1	TRBV4-2	TGTGCCAGCAGCACCGCAGGGCAGGGCTCCTACAATGAGCAGTTCTTC	CASSTAGQGSYNEQFF
-	few	TRBJ1-5	TRBV10-2	TGCGCCAGCACTGACGGTTACAATCAGCCCCAGCATTTT	CASTDGYNQPQHF
-	-	TRBJ2-3	TRBV29-1	TGCAGCGTAACCACCGGGGCGTCCACAGATACGCAGTATTTT	CSVTTGASTDTQYF
TRBD1	many	TRBJ1-4	TRBV4-3	TGCGCCAGCAGCCAATCCTCAGGACAGGGCCCTAATGAAAAACTGTTTTTT	CASSQSSGQGPNEKLFF
TRBD1	few	TRBJ2-3	TRBV12-3/TRBV12-4	TGTGCCAGCAGTTTAAGGACAGGCCCCACAGATACGCAGTATTTT	CASSLRTGPTDTQYF
TRBD2	-	TRBJ2-7	TRBV28	TGTGCCAGCAGTTTAGCCGGGACTAGCAGAAACTACGAGCAGTACTTC	CASSLAGTSRNYEQYF
-	-	TRBJ2-5	TRBV15	TGTGCCACCAGCAGGGGAGAGTACCAAGAGACCCAGTACTTC	CATSRGEYQETQYF
TRBD1	-	TRBJ1-2	TRBV5-5	TGTGCCAGCAGCTCTCGGACAGGGGACCAAAACTATGGCTACACCTTC	CASSSRTGDQNYGYTF
-	few	TRBJ2-5	TRBV7-6	TGTGCCAGCAGCTCGACGGGACGGACTTGGGAAGAGACCCAGTACTTC	CASSSTGRTWEETQYF
TRBD1	many	TRBJ2-1	TRBV4-3	TGCGCCAGCAGCCAAGATGGACAGGCCGGAGTCAATGAGCAGTTCTTC	CASSQDGQAGVNEQFF
TRBD1	-	TRBJ2-7	TRBV20-1	TGCAGTGCTAGGGCCTCCGGACAGGGCTCGGGCGAGCAGTACTTC	CSARASGQGSGEQYF
TRBD2	many	TRBJ2-3	TRBV7-9	TGTGCCAGCAGCCCTGGGACTAGCGGCACAGATACGCAGTATTTT	CASSPGTSGTDTQYF
TRBD1	-	TRBJ1-2	TRBV28	TGTGCCAGCAACAGGGGCAACTATGGCTACACCTTC	CASNRGNYGYTF
TRBD1	few	TRBJ2-1	TRBV5-1	TGCGCCAGCAGCTTGGGGACAGGGGGCATTCATGAGCAGTTCTTC	CASSLGTGGIHEQFF
-	few	TRBJ2-1	TRBV20-1	TGCAGTGCGAGACGGGATGAGCAGTTCTTC	CSARRDEQFF
-	many	TRBJ1-1	TRBV14	TGTGCCAGCAGCCAGGGCCGAAAGACTGAAGCTTTCTTT	CASSQGRKTEAFF
-	many	TRBJ1-4	TRBV5-1	TGCGCCAGCCGAATAGACCCCAATGAAAAACTGTTTTTT	CASRIDPNEKLFF
TRBD1	-	TRBJ2-7	TRBV6-1	TGTGCCAGCAGCCTACGGACAGGTACAAGGTACGAGCAGTACTTC	CASSLRTGTRYEQYF
-	few	TRBJ2-1	TRBV9	TGTGCCAGCAGCCGGGTCTCCTACAATGAGCAGTTCTTC	CASSRVSYNEQFF
TRBD1	many	TRBJ2-7	TRBV5-6	TGTGCCAGCAGCCCTTTGGGACAGCCTGACGAGCAGTACTTC	CASSPLGQPDEQYF
TRBD2	many	TRBJ2-7	TRBV27	TGTGCCAGCAGTTTGTCCAGGGTTACTAGCGGGAGGGCCATCTACGAGCAGTACTTC	CASSLSRVTSGRAIYEQYF
-	few	TRBJ1-2	TRBV12-3/TRBV12-4	TGTGCCAGCAGTTTCGTCGGCAGGGGACTTGGCTACACCTTC	CASSFVGRGLGYTF
-	many	TRBJ1-1	TRBV12-3/TRBV12-4	TGTGCCAGCAGTTCGGGGACGAACACTGAAGCTTTCTTT	CASSSGTNTEAFF
-	-	TRBJ2-2	TRBV27	TGTGCCAGCACCTTCGGGGGTGCGAACACCGGGGAGCTGTTTTTT	CASTFGGANTGELFF
-	-	TRBJ1-5	TRBV20-1	TGCAGTGCTAGTAACAATCGCAGGTATAGCAATCAGCCCCAGCATTTT	CSASNNRRYSNQPQHF
-	many	TRBJ2-3	TRBV21-1	TGTGCCAGCAGCAAAAAGTGGCTAGCGGGAGAGACAGATACGCAGTATTTT	CASSKKWLAGETDTQYF
-	-	TRBJ1-4	TRBV7-9	TGTGCCAGCAGCCGGAGTGAGGCCACTTCAGGCAAAAAACTGTTTTTT	CASSRSEATSGKKLFF
-	few	TRBJ2-4	TRBV5-1	TGCGCCAGCAGCTTGGGTGGTAGTGTGGACATTCAGTACTTC	CASSLGGSVDIQYF
-	many	TRBJ1-2	TRBV20-1	TGCAGTGCTAGAGATCAAGTCTCCTATGGCTACACCTTC	CSARDQVSYGYTF
-	few	TRBJ2-7	TRBV6-2/TRBV6-3	TGTGCCAGCAGTTACGTGACACCCTACGAGCAGTACTTC	CASSYVTPYEQYF
TRBD1	many	TRBJ1-6	TRBV5-1	TGCGCCAGCAGCTTGGGACCCGGACAGGATAATTCACCCCTCCACTTT	CASSLGPGQDNSPLHF
TRBD2	-	TRBJ2-7	TRBV20-1	TGCAGTGCTTCAGGACTAGCCTTCTACGAGCAGTACTTC	CSASGLAFYEQYF
TRBD2	-	TRBJ2-3	TRBV7-2	TGTGCCAGCAGCGAGACTAGCGGGAGGGCCACAGATACGCAGTATTTT	CASSETSGRATDTQYF
TRBD2	few	TRBJ2-1	TRBV29-1	TGCAGCGTTGAAGATCGGCTAGCGGGAGACTACAATGAGCAGTTCTTC	CSVEDRLAGDYNEQFF
-	-	TRBJ2-1	TRBV7-8	TGTGCCAGCAGCTTAGCGCGGGTTGGCAATGGTCTAGCCCGATACAATGAGCAGTTCTTC	CASSLARVGNGLARYNEQFF
-	-	TRBJ2-1	TRBV28	TGTGCCAGCAGTTTCGGCGGCGGCAGGAGCTCCTACAATGAGCAGTTCTTC	CASSFGGGRSSYNEQFF
-	many	TRBJ2-1	TRBV27	TGTGCCAGCACCTCGGCGCGCCGCACGGACAATGAGCAGTTCTTC	CASTSARRTDNEQFF